This TCR beta chain was sequenced in a study of CD8+ T cells in alopecia areata. Overall study findings and caveats: The study found that many expanded lesional clones persisted in scalp and blood during tofacitinib. Researchers report lesional scalp, most notably alopecia totalis/universalis, outstripped normal scalp in clonality. Normal-skin resident alphabeta T cells also appear among scalp sample sequences.

V lost 3 bases to trimming and J lost 5 bases, with 10 bases between them. CDR1 SGHVS and CDR2 FNYEAQ come from the germline V gene. CDR3 length equals 13 residues. RNA extraction and reverse transcription yielded cDNA as sequencing template. Generated by immunoSEQ multiplex PCR, the TCRdb table keeps only in-frame clones and is missing some. The sample holds 210,000 or so clones, under 70% seen once. To note about this clone: Antigen specificity is unknown.

Treatment meaning: oral pan-JAK inhibitor, 5-10 mg twice daily. The sample consisted of CD4+ T cells sorted from blood, taken at roughly week 45, from a patient treated with tofacitinib. The rearrangement uses TRBV7-6 and TRBJ2-5, with D hard to call. This TCR was sampled from a human donor with alopecia areata. CDR3 DNA sequence: TGTGCCAGCAGCTTGGCCCCCTTTGAGACCCAGTACTTC. Protein sequence: CASSLAPFETQYF. Supplemented by reference TRBV7-6 and TRBJ2-5, the full variable domain reads GAGVSQSPRYKVTKRGQDVALRCDPISGHVSLYWYRQALGQGPEFLTYFNYEAQQDKSGLPNDRFSAERPEGSISTLTIQRTEQRDSAMYRCASSLAPFETQYFGPGTRLLVL.